Listed below are T cell receptor beta chains from one sample, sequenced in a study of T cells in localized non-small cell lung cancer. The assay was immunoSEQ multiplex PCR, and TCRdb's table has in-frame clones only and misses some. The sample shows tens of thousands of clones, more than 65% of them seen only once. The sequencing here drew on peripheral blood, taken before any cancer treatment. All receptors derive from a male donor aged 60 or over with stage III squamous cell lung carcinoma. Both conserved end residues are part of each CDR3. Fields, in order: J gene, clone size, V gene, D gene, CDR3 protein, CDR3 DNA. The D gene is left open where the match is weak. Only part of the rows carry a size: once, few, many, or a class if the clone is expanded.

TRBJ1-2,-,TRBV5-4,TRBD1,CASSLAGGDGYTF,TGTGCCAGCAGCTTGGCAGGGGGCGATGGCTACACCTTC
TRBJ2-7,few,TRBV30,-,CAWSATVYEQYF,TGTGCCTGGAGCGCGACAGTATACGAGCAGTACTTC
TRBJ2-7,-,TRBV13,-,CASSSQLGTVNYEQYF,TGTGCCAGCAGCTCCCAGTTAGGGACTGTCAACTACGAGCAGTACTTC
TRBJ2-3,-,TRBV5-1,-,CASSLLSSGTSTDTQYF,TGCGCCAGCAGCCTCCTGTCCTCGGGCACTAGCACAGATACGCAGTATTTT
TRBJ1-1,-,TRBV19,-,CASNTLGAGENEAFF,TGTGCCAGTAATACCCTTGGAGCAGGGGAAAATGAAGCTTTCTTT
TRBJ2-5,-,TRBV9,-,CASSVEGAEGQETQYF,TGTGCCAGCAGCGTAGAAGGAGCGGAGGGGCAAGAGACCCAGTACTTC
TRBJ2-4,-,TRBV20-1,-,CSAHWQSRQYF,TGCAGTGCCCACTGGCAGTCGCGGCAGTACTTC
TRBJ2-4,-,TRBV5-8,TRBD1,CASSLEGTEPKNIQYF,TGTGCCAGCAGCTTGGAGGGGACAGAGCCTAAAAACATTCAGTACTTC
TRBJ2-1,few,TRBV4-1,TRBD1,CASSQDKTGAYNEQFF,TGCGCCAGCAGCCAAGACAAAACAGGGGCCTACAATGAGCAGTTCTTC
TRBJ2-5,-,TRBV29-1,-,CSVDVRGETQYF,TGCAGCGTTGACGTCCGGGGGGAGACCCAGTACTTC
TRBJ1-5,-,TRBV5-4,-,CASSFRDQPQHF,TGTGCCAGCAGTTTTAGGGATCAGCCCCAGCATTTT
TRBJ2-7,-,TRBV14,-,CASSQSVDYSYEQYF,TGTGCCAGCAGCCAATCAGTGGACTACTCCTACGAGCAGTACTTC
TRBJ1-2,-,TRBV7-8,-,CASSSSTVTGLRGYTF,TGTGCCAGCAGCTCCTCCACCGTCACAGGGCTGAGGGGCTACACCTTC
TRBJ2-1,-,TRBV30,-,CAWSGVYGRDEQFF,TGTGCCTGGAGTGGTGTCTATGGGAGAGATGAGCAGTTCTTC
TRBJ1-2,-,TRBV30,-,CAWSVGQGGFPNYGYTF,TGTGCCTGGAGTGTAGGTCAGGGCGGATTCCCTAACTATGGCTACACCTTC
TRBJ1-1,-,TRBV7-9,-,CASSLVGNTEAFF,TGTGCCAGCAGCTTAGTTGGGAACACTGAAGCTTTCTTT
TRBJ1-1,-,TRBV15,-,CATSRDGRGGDTEAFF,TGTGCCACCAGCAGAGATGGGAGAGGTGGGGACACTGAAGCTTTCTTT
TRBJ1-5,-,TRBV7-9,-,CASSFVGGSNQPQHF,TGTGCCAGCAGCTTTGTTGGGGGGAGCAATCAGCCCCAGCATTTT
TRBJ2-7,-,TRBV6-5,-,CASSFLGALGEQYF,TGTGCCAGCAGTTTTTTGGGGGCTTTAGGGGAGCAGTACTTC
TRBJ2-5,-,TRBV19,-,CASSIGTGLSRTETQYF,TGTGCCAGTAGTATAGGGACGGGGCTATCTCGTACCGAGACCCAGTACTTC
TRBJ2-7,-,TRBV25-1,-,CASSEFRLGAYEQYF,TGTGCCAGCAGTGAATTCCGACTAGGGGCATACGAGCAGTACTTC
TRBJ1-5,-,TRBV2,-,CASQGSVNSNQPQHF,TGTGCCAGCCAGGGCAGTGTGAATAGCAATCAGCCCCAGCATTTT
TRBJ2-7,-,TRBV2,-,CASKRDFFSYEQYF,TGTGCCAGCAAACGGGACTTCTTCTCCTACGAGCAGTACTTC